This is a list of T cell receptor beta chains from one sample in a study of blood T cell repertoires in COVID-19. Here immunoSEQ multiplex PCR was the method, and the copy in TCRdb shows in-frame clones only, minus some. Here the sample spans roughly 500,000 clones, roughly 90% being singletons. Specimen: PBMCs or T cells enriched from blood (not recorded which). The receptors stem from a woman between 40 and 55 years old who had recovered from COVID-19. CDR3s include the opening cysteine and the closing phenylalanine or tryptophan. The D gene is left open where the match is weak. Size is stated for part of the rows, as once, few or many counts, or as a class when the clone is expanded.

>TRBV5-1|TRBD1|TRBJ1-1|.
TGCGCCAGCAGCTGGAATACGGACAGGATCCCCACTGAAGCTTTCTTT
CASSWNTDRIPTEAFF
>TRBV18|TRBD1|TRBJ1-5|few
TGTGCCAGCTCACCGACGGACAGGGGAGTGGATCAGCCCCAGCATTTT
CASSPTDRGVDQPQHF
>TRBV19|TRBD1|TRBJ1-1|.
TGTGCCAGTAGTATAATAGGGACAGTGAACACTGAAGCTTTCTTT
CASSIIGTVNTEAFF
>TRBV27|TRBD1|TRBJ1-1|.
TGTGCCAGCAGAACCGGGACAGGGCCCATGAACACTGAAGCTTTCTTT
CASRTGTGPMNTEAFF
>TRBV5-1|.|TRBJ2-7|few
TGCGCCAGCAGCTTGCAGAGTGTGGGAGCTTACGAGCAGTACTTC
CASSLQSVGAYEQYF
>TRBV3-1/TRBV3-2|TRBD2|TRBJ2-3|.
TGTGCCAGCAGCCAGGGGGGGGGTAGCGGGAGTCGGACAGATACGCAGTATTTT
CASSQGGGSGSRTDTQYF
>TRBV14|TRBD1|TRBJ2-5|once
TGTGCCAGCAGCCAGCAGACAGGGGCCTTAAGGGAGACCCAGTACTTC
CASSQQTGALRETQYF
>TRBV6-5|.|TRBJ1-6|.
TGTGCCAGCAGTTACTCGAACAGGGCGGACTCACCCCTCCACTTT
CASSYSNRADSPLHF
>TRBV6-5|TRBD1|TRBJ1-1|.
TGTGCCAGCGGGACAGGATCTCAAGCTTTCTTT
CASGTGSQAFF
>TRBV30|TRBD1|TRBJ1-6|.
TGTGCCTGGAATGGAAGGGGTCGGGACAGCGGGAATTCACCCCTCCACTTT
CAWNGRGRDSGNSPLHF
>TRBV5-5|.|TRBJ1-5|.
TGTGCCAGCAGCCCACAGGGTAGCAATCAGCCCCAGCATTTT
CASSPQGSNQPQHF
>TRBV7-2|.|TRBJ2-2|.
TGTGCCAGCAGCCGCTACCCCGGTAGCGGTAACACCGGGGAGCTGTTTTTT
CASSRYPGSGNTGELFF
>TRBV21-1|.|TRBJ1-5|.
TGTGCCAGCAGCAAGGTGGCAGGCAATCAGCCCCAGCATTTT
CASSKVAGNQPQHF
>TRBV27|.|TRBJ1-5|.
TGTGCCAGCAGCCCGAGAGGGAGCAATCAGCCCCAGCATTTT
CASSPRGSNQPQHF
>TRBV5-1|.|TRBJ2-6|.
TGCGCCAGCAGCTTGGCTAACTCTGGGGCCAACGTCCTGACTTTC
CASSLANSGANVLTF
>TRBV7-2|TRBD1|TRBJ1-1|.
TGTGCCAGCAGCCCCGGACAGGGGAGGTCTGAAGCTTTCTTT
CASSPGQGRSEAFF
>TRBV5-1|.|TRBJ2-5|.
TGCGCCAGCAGCTTGTACGCGTCCCAAGAGACCCAGTACTTC
CASSLYASQETQYF
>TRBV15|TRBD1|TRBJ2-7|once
TGTGCCACCAGCAGAAACAGGGGGCCCCTCTCCTACGAGCAGTACTTC
CATSRNRGPLSYEQYF
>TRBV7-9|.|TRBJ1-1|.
TGTGCCAGCACCCTACTCGTTACTTCGAACACTGAAGCTTTCTTT
CASTLLVTSNTEAFF
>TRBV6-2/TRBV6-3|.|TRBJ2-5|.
TGTGCCAGCAGTTATGGGGCAGTACAAGAGACCCAGTACTTC
CASSYGAVQETQYF